These 14 T cell receptor beta chains were sequenced from one sample in a study of identical twins. TCRdb itself ran the 5' RACE reads through MiXCR, one entry per CDR3 protein. The sample holds roughly 700,000 distinct CDR3 sequences, under 9% seen once. This same sample was also part of a study on yellow fever vaccine responses in identical twins.

Material: PBMCs. The receptor source for this set is a woman aged 18-29 years in good health.

This clonotype has ten or more counts. The V call is TRBV4-1, the J call TRBJ2-7; D tentatively reads TRBD1 or TRBD2 (5 bases each). The CDR3 spans 13 residues. Germline values: CDR1 MGHRA, CDR2 YSYEKL. Trimming removed 3 bases from V and 0 bases from J, with 6 bases in between. The CDR3 loop is CASSQGPSYEQYF. CDR3 in DNA: TGCGCCAGCAGCCAGGGACCCTCCTACGAGCAGTACTTC.

This clonotype showed up just a few times. The chain couples TRBV5-1 to TRBJ2-3; 12 bases fit TRBD2. V was clipped by 4 bases and J by 2 bases; unmatched bases: 11. Germline-derived CDR1 and CDR2 are SGHRS and YFSETQ. CDR3 length: 18 residues. The CDR3 sequence: CASSLYRTSGTLTDTQYF. In DNA form, the CDR3 reads TGCGCCAGCAGCCTATATAGGACTAGCGGGACCCTCACAGATACGCAGTATTTT.

This clonotype was counted many times. The chain uses TRBV5-1 and TRBJ2-2, with a tentative D call TRBD2 (5 bases). The CDR3 length is 15 residues. The germline CDR1 and CDR2 sequences are SGHRS and YFSETQ. V gave up 6 bases and J gave up 0 bases, with 12 bases separating them. The CDR3 loop reads CASKEAGSNTGELFF. For the CDR3, the DNA is TGCGCCAGCAAAGAGGCGGGTTCGAACACCGGGGAGCTGTTTTTT.

This clonotype has more than one count but fewer than ten. The rearrangement uses TRBV3-1 and TRBJ2-3; tentative D call: TRBD2 (7 bases). The V gene's germline CDR1 is LGHDT and CDR2 YNNKEL (reference sequence). Trimming removed 0 bases at V and 9 bases at J, with 19 bases between. The length of the CDR3 is 16 residues. In nucleotides, the CDR3 is TGTGCCAGCAGCCAAGAATCGCGGGGGCGAAATTTGACGCAGTATTTT. Translation: CASSQESRGRNLTQYF.

J is TRBJ2-5 and V is TRBV7-9; D remains ambiguous. Germline CDR1 SEHNR, CDR2 FQNEAQ (reference sequence). CDR3 size: 11 residues. With 7 bases removed from V and 0 bases from J, the gap between germline ends came to 3 bases. DNA of the CDR3: TGTGCCAGCAACAACCAAGAGACCCAGTACTTC. This sequence encodes CASNNQETQYF.

CDR3 in amino acids: CASSQEGRANEKLFF. In nucleotides, the CDR3 is TGTGCCAGCAGCCAAGAGGGGCGGGCTAATGAAAAACTGTTTTTT. V and J are TRBV14 and TRBJ1-4; a weak D match, TRBD1 (5 bases). The V and J ends lost 0 bases and 3 bases respectively, with 8 bases between them. This CDR3 has 15 residues. Per germline, CDR1 SGHDN and CDR2 FVKESK.

With respect to this clonotype: This may be a read error: a much more frequent sequence differs by one nucleotide. This chain uses TRBV12-3 or TRBV12-4 with TRBJ2-5; no reliable D call. CDR3 length: 13 amino acids. CDR3 region: CASGTTNHETQYF. CDR3 bases: TGTGCCAGCGGTACGACCAACCACGAGACCCAGTACTTC.

J is TRBJ2-6 and V is TRBV2; D is uncertain. CDR3 length: 15 residues. Germline values: CDR1 SNHLY, CDR2 FYNNEI. V gave up 2 bases and J gave up 4 bases, with 9 bases separating them. In nucleotides, the CDR3 is TGTGCCAGCAGTGAAAACGGGCTCGGGGCCAACGTCCTGACTTTC. Protein product: CASSENGLGANVLTF.

This clonotype was picked up a small number of times. This rearrangement joins TRBV6-1 to TRBJ2-6, with D tentatively TRBD1 or TRBD2 (6 bases each). Germline loops: CDR1 MNHNS, CDR2 SASEGT. CDR3 length: 17 residues. Trimming removed 6 bases from V and 0 bases from J, with 15 bases in between. CDR3 in DNA: TGTGCCAGCAGGCCCGCGGGACATAGCTCTGGGGCCAACGTCCTGACTTTC. This gives the protein CASRPAGHSSGANVLTF.

A few counts support this clonotype. The V gene is TRBV7-6, the J gene TRBJ2-5; either TRBD1 or TRBD2 may fit D (5 bases each). Germline assignment: CDR1 SGHVS and CDR2 FNYEAQ. The CDR3 covers 15 residues. The V end lost 5 bases, the J end lost 5 bases, and 18 bases lay between the germline ends. CDR3 sequence reads: CASSLNLGGLETQYF. CDR3 DNA: TGTGCCAGCAGCCTCAATCTTGGGGGTCTGGAGACCCAGTACTTC.

The V and J genes are TRBV6-2 or TRBV6-3 and TRBJ1-1; D is undetermined. The ends were cut back, 5 bases at V and 7 bases at J, with 14 bases in the middle. The CDR3 runs to 13 residues. Germline loops: CDR1 MNHEY, CDR2 SVGEGT. The CDR3 DNA is TGTGCCAGCAGTGGCCTTAAGAGAAGTGAAGCTTTCTTT. This translates into CASSGLKRSEAFF.

The chain carries TRBV12-3 or TRBV12-4 and TRBJ2-7, with 9 positions matching TRBD2. The CDR3 is 17 residues long. V shed 5 bases, J shed 6 bases, and the junction held 17 bases outside the gene matches. The CDR3 nucleotides are TGTGCCAGCAGTCTCCTCCGGGGCGGGAGGGCCCCCACCGAGCAGTACTTC. It yields the protein CASSLLRGGRAPTEQYF.

This chain joins TRBV3-1 and TRBJ1-2; D remains ambiguous. Germline V gene data show CDR1 as LGHDT and CDR2 as YNNKEL (reference sequence). Trimming stripped 0 bases from V and 6 bases from J, with 14 bases between. There are 15 residues in the CDR3. The CDR3 loop reads CASSQDLDRLHGYTF. The CDR3 nucleotides are TGTGCCAGCAGCCAAGATCTCGATCGGTTGCATGGCTACACCTTC.

This clonotype was recorded a few times. The chain joins TRBV11-2 to TRBJ2-1; 13 bases map to TRBD2. The germline V gene has CDR1 SGHAT and CDR2 FQNNGV. V lost 5 bases and J lost 7; bases outside the gene matches: 14. The length of the CDR3 is 18 residues. Here the CDR3 DNA reads TGTGCCAGCAGCACGAAGACTAGCGGGGGGATTCCGTTAAATGAGCAGTTCTTC. Amino acids: CASSTKTSGGIPLNEQFF. Together with reference TRBV11-2 and TRBJ2-1, the CDR3 gives the full variable domain: EAGVAQSPRYKIIEKRQSVAFWCNPISGHATLYWYQQILGQGPKLLIQFQNNGVVDDSQLPKDRFSAERLKGVDSTLKIQPAKLEDSAVYLCASSTKTSGGIPLNEQFFGPGTRLTVL.